These T cell receptor beta chains were read from a single sample in a study of T cell repertoires in cytomegalovirus infection. TCRdb processed the reads anew with MiXCR; each CDR3 protein has one entry. The table has more than 400,000 distinct CDR3 sequences, 26% seen once. What was sequenced was PBMCs. All receptors come from a human donor in good health (CMV status not recorded). Some clones in this sample may be carry-over from other donors' samples. The CDR3 runs from the conserved cysteine through the conserved F or W. A D gene is named only where the DNA matches it firmly.

J,V,D,CDR3
TRBJ2-1,TRBV5-6,NA,CASSPGRTGEQFF
TRBJ2-1,TRBV19,NA,CASTKTGGLAGVWNEQFF
TRBJ2-1,TRBV20-1,NA,CSARGGLDSRAYNEQFF
TRBJ2-7,TRBV7-8,NA,CASSLAGETSYEQYF
TRBJ2-1,TRBV11-3,TRBD1,CASSSPGQGGHNEQFF
TRBJ2-1,TRBV10-3,TRBD2,CAISESSGRGNEQFF
TRBJ1-1,TRBV12-5,NA,CASGSGGPAAINTEAFF
TRBJ1-2,TRBV29-1,NA,CSVEWPGAYGYTF
TRBJ1-5,TRBV4-1,NA,CASSQVKGQPQHF
TRBJ2-7,TRBV12-3/TRBV12-4,NA,CASSYRGVGQYF
TRBJ2-7,TRBV6-1,TRBD1,CASSVLGQGVAGEQYF
TRBJ2-2,TRBV27,NA,CASSLSGLFAGELFF
TRBJ2-6,TRBV9,NA,CASSGGTLGANVLTF
TRBJ2-5,TRBV7-6,NA,CASSSWQETQYF
TRBJ2-7,TRBV7-2,NA,CASSLFGRQAGEEYF
TRBJ2-3,TRBV7-2,NA,CASSFLEGRGTDTQYF
TRBJ1-6,TRBV27,NA,CASSSKSKGISPLHF
TRBJ1-1,TRBV7-6,NA,CASSLYWGTNTEAFF
TRBJ1-5,TRBV15,NA,CATSRDSVDPQHF
TRBJ1-2,TRBV7-9,NA,CASSGSAYGYTF
TRBJ2-1,TRBV7-2,NA,CASSFSLRSGYYNEQFF
TRBJ2-5,TRBV2,NA,CASRRGSETQYF
TRBJ2-1,TRBV6-1,NA,CASSYVGTPRYNEQFF
TRBJ1-4,TRBV19,NA,CASETYRAVNRKLFF
TRBJ1-4,TRBV12-3/TRBV12-4,NA,CASSLFGRGGEKLFF
TRBJ1-1,TRBV7-9,NA,CASSLDDYTEAFF
TRBJ2-5,TRBV28,TRBD1,CASSQGDREETQYF
TRBJ2-2,TRBV9,NA,CASSEISGNTGELFF
TRBJ2-3,TRBV29-1,NA,CSVEDSGSTDTQYF
TRBJ1-3,TRBV9,NA,CASTPAGTNTIYF
TRBJ2-5,TRBV11-2,NA,CASSSRESTQYF
TRBJ1-3,TRBV7-9,NA,CASSPGLTGNTIYF
TRBJ2-1,TRBV6-2/TRBV6-3,NA,CASRGLAPDEQFF
TRBJ1-1,TRBV7-2,TRBD1,CASSLGDRGTEAFF
TRBJ2-7,TRBV4-3,NA,CASSQSRDYEQYF
TRBJ2-1,TRBV12-3/TRBV12-4,NA,CASTPTGRRMDNEQFF
TRBJ1-4,TRBV12-3/TRBV12-4,NA,CASSSGQPNEKLFF
TRBJ2-7,TRBV10-3,TRBD2,CAIRVGTSGAYEQYF
TRBJ1-4,TRBV7-6,NA,CASSSFKRVPSNEKLFF
TRBJ2-3,TRBV2,TRBD2,CASSGSLASGSPDTQYF
TRBJ1-2,TRBV12-3/TRBV12-4,NA,CASSSAGLGKWGYTF
TRBJ1-1,TRBV19,TRBD1,CASSARQGSLVAFF
TRBJ2-1,TRBV6-2/TRBV6-3,NA,CASSYSRSEGEQFF
TRBJ2-3,TRBV13,TRBD1,CASSLRDRSTDTQYF
TRBJ2-3,TRBV7-6,NA,CASSLLYTDTQYF
TRBJ1-2,TRBV6-5,TRBD1,CASSYSMAGGYYGYTF